The 18 T cell receptor beta chains below all came from one sample that was sequenced in a study of blood T cell repertoires in COVID-19. Produced via immunoSEQ multiplex PCR; TCRdb's table is partial and in-frame only. The sample contains some 300,000 clones, roughly 86% of which appear only once. Sequenced: PBMCs or T cells enriched from blood (not recorded which). The receptor set was obtained from a woman aged 45-59 years who had been exposed to COVID-19.

In its sample, this clone was seen once. The chain uses TRBV28 and TRBJ2-4; 8 bases align to TRBD1. Germline CDR1 MDHEN, CDR2 SYDVKM. With V trimmed by 11 bases and J by 8 bases, 8 bases remained unmatched. The CDR3 is 12 residues long. DNA of the CDR3: TGTGCCGGCCGACAGGGGAGTTACATTCAGTACTTC. Its protein is CAGRQGSYIQYF. Full variable domain (missing parts from reference TRBV28 and TRBJ2-4): DVKVTQSSRYLVKRTGEKVFLECVQDMDHENMFWYRQDPGLGLRLIYFSYDVKMKEKGDIPEGYSVSREKKERFSLILESASTNQTSMYLCAGRQGSYIQYFGAGTRLSVL.

The V and J genes are TRBV9 and TRBJ2-1; D is ambiguous. CDR1 and CDR2 from the germline V gene are SGDLS and YYNGEE. V was cut by 3 bases and J by 4 bases, with 8 bases left in between. This CDR3 has 13 residues. CDR3 in DNA: TGTGCCAGCAGCGCATCCCAGTACAATGAGCAGTTCTTC. It encodes CASSASQYNEQFF.

V gene TRBV5-4 combines with J gene TRBJ1-2, with 10 bases aligning to TRBD1. Germline loops: CDR1 SGHNT, CDR2 YYREEE (reference sequence). V gave up 4 bases and J gave up 6 bases; unmatched junction bases: 6. This CDR3 has 14 residues. CDR3 DNA sequence: TGTGCCAGCAGCGGGACAGGGGTTGCGCATGGCTACACCTTC. Protein product: CASSGTGVAHGYTF.

V usage is TRBV6-5 and J usage is TRBJ2-5; 7 nucleotides align to TRBD2. The CDR3 has 14 amino acids. CDR1 MNHEY and CDR2 SVGAGI come from the germline V gene. J was trimmed by 5 bases and V by 11 bases; bases with no gene match: 14. The CDR3 here is CASGGSGGRETQYF. CDR3 nucleotide sequence: TGTGCCTCCGGGGGTTCGGGGGGAAGGGAGACCCAGTACTTC.

The gene calls are TRBV19 and TRBJ1-5, with D tentatively TRBD1 (5 bases). Germline assignment: CDR1 LNHDA and CDR2 SQIVND (reference sequence). V lost 10 bases and J 1 base, leaving 11 bases between the germline ends. The CDR3 sequence is 13 residues long. The CDR3 nucleotides read TGTGCCACCTCCTACAGGAGCAATCAGCCCCAGCATTTT. This encodes CATSYRSNQPQHF.

V and J are TRBV10-2 and TRBJ2-5; 11 bases are shared with TRBD2. The trim removed 1 base at V and 8 bases at J, leaving 15 bases unmatched. This CDR3 is 18 amino acids long. The germline gives CDR1 WSHSY, CDR2 SAAADI. Written as DNA, the CDR3 is TGCGCCAGCAGTGAGTTCGCTAGCGGGGGGAATGGGAAGGTCACCCAGTACTTC. Residues: CASSEFASGGNGKVTQYF.

This chain uses TRBV19 with TRBJ1-4, with a tentative D call TRBD1 (5 bases). V was cut by 6 bases and J by 1 base, with 24 bases left in between. Germline CDR1 and CDR2: LNHDA and SQIVND (reference sequence). This CDR3 has 19 amino acids. CDR3 in DNA: TGTGCCAGTAGCCCCATCGGGAGGGGCCATAGAGGAACTAATGAAAAACTGTTTTTT. This sequence encodes CASSPIGRGHRGTNEKLFF. Together with reference TRBV19 and TRBJ1-4, the CDR3 gives the full variable domain: DGGITQSPKYLFRKEGQNVTLSCEQNLNHDAMYWYRQDPGQGLRLIYYSQIVNDFQKGDIAEGYSVSREKKESFPLTVTSAQKNPTAFYLCASSPIGRGHRGTNEKLFFGSGTQLSVL.

This chain joins TRBV5-4 and TRBJ2-3; TRBD2 agrees at 12 bases. Germline V gene sequence: CDR1 SGHNT, CDR2 YYREEE (reference sequence). The trim removed 4 bases at V and 4 bases at J, leaving 7 bases unmatched. The CDR3 spans 16 residues. As DNA, the CDR3 is TGTGCCAGCAGCCCTCCTCCTAGCGGGGGGGCAGATACGCAGTATTTT. It translates to CASSPPPSGGADTQYF.

This rearrangement joins TRBV5-1 to TRBJ2-7; perhaps TRBD2 as D (7 bases). V gave up 4 bases and J gave up 5 bases, with 16 bases separating them. Germline V lookup: CDR1 SGHRS, CDR2 YFSETQ. The CDR3 extends over 14 amino acids. Here the CDR3 reads CASSPTRGGHEQYF. As DNA, the CDR3 is TGCGCCAGCAGCCCAACGAGGGGGGGGCACGAGCAGTACTTC. Full variable domain (rest looked up from reference TRBV5-1 and TRBJ2-7): KAGVTQTPRYLIKTRGQQVTLSCSPISGHRSVSWYQQTPGQGLQFLFEYFSETQRNKGNFPGRFSGRQFSNSRSEMNVSTLELGDSALYLCASSPTRGGHEQYFGPGTRLTVT.

V gene TRBV19 combines with J gene TRBJ2-3; 8 nucleotides line up with TRBD2. Trimming took 3 bases from V and 4 from J; bases not matched to a gene: 9. Per germline, CDR1 LNHDA and CDR2 SQIVND (reference sequence). The CDR3 sequence is 16 residues long. The CDR3 reads CASSILAGAVPDTQYF. The CDR3 bases are TGTGCCAGTAGTATTCTAGCGGGTGCCGTACCAGATACGCAGTATTTT. The full variable domain, with the rest looked up from reference TRBV19 and TRBJ2-3, is DGGITQSPKYLFRKEGQNVTLSCEQNLNHDAMYWYRQDPGQGLRLIYYSQIVNDFQKGDIAEGYSVSREKKESFPLTVTSAQKNPTAFYLCASSILAGAVPDTQYFGPGTRLTVL.

The gene calls are TRBV4-2 and TRBJ2-5, with D possibly being TRBD2 (6 bases). Trimming took 0 bases from V and 7 from J, leaving 9 bases between them. Germline assignment: CDR1 LGHNA and CDR2 YNFKEQ. The CDR3 sequence is 13 residues long. The CDR3 DNA follows: TGTGCCAGCAGCCAAGATGTGGGAGGGACCCAGTACTTC. Residues: CASSQDVGGTQYF.

CDR3 DNA: TGTGCCACCAGTGGTGGAGGACAGGGGAAAGAGACCCAGTACTTC. It encodes CATSGGGQGKETQYF. The chain couples TRBV24-1 to TRBJ2-5; 9 nucleotides align to TRBD1. The V segment lost 5 bases and the J segment 3 bases; nucleotides outside the gene matches: 6. Germline V lookup: CDR1 KGHDR, CDR2 SFDVKD. The CDR3 consists of 15 residues.

This sequence joins TRBV4-1 and TRBJ2-4; D might be TRBD1 (5 bases). With 2 bases removed from V and 8 bases from J, the gap between germline ends came to 16 bases. Germline CDR1 is MGHRA and CDR2 is YSYEKL. CDR3 length equals 15 residues. The CDR3 bases are TGCGCCAGCAGCCAACTACCACAGGCTTCGCACATTCAGTACTTC. As protein: CASSQLPQASHIQYF.

The CDR3 reads CASSLVTSGGSYEQYF. CDR3 DNA sequence: TGTGCCAGCAGCTTAGTGACTAGCGGGGGCTCCTACGAGCAGTACTTC. The chain couples TRBV7-8 to TRBJ2-7; 12 nucleotides line up with TRBD2. This CDR3 is built from 16 residues. Germline CDR1 SGHVS, CDR2 FQNEAQ. V shed 1 base, J shed 0 bases, and the junction held 1 base outside the gene matches.

The chain uses TRBV11-3 and TRBJ2-3; 13 bases map to TRBD2. The CDR3 totals 17 residues. CDR1 and CDR2 from the germline V gene are SGHNT and YENEEA. With 5 bases clipped from V and 0 bases from J, the junction kept 5 bases outside the gene matches. DNA for the CDR3: TGTGCCAGCAGCCCGGGACTAGCGGGGCCCAGCACAGATACGCAGTATTTT. Amino acids: CASSPGLAGPSTDTQYF.

The gene calls are TRBV4-2 and TRBJ2-6; TRBD2 might be the D (5 bases). The CDR3 runs 16 residues. Trimming left V 2 bases short and J 0 bases short, with 8 bases between. Germline lookup yields CDR1 LGHNA and CDR2 YNFKEQ. The CDR3 loop is CASSQLGNSGANVLTF. Written as DNA, the CDR3 is TGTGCCAGCAGCCAACTCGGGAACTCTGGGGCCAACGTCCTGACTTTC.

CDR3: CASSLWSSGGTDTQYF. The DNA for the CDR3 is TGCGCCAGCAGCTTGTGGTCTAGCGGGGGTACAGATACGCAGTATTTT. This chain joins TRBV5-1 and TRBJ2-3; 10 bases line up with TRBD2. The CDR3 length is 16 residues. Germline V lookup: CDR1 SGHRS, CDR2 YFSETQ. V lost 1 base to trimming and J lost 3 bases; unmatched junction nucleotides: 5.

The rearrangement joins TRBV5-1 to TRBJ2-2; TRBD1 matches 9 bases. The V and J ends lost 3 bases and 3 bases, in that order; junction bases with no gene match: 3. The CDR3 has 15 amino acids. Germline loops: CDR1 SGHRS, CDR2 YFSETQ. The chain's CDR3 is CASSSGQGDTGELFF. CDR3 in DNA: TGCGCCAGCAGCTCGGGACAGGGTGACACCGGGGAGCTGTTTTTT.